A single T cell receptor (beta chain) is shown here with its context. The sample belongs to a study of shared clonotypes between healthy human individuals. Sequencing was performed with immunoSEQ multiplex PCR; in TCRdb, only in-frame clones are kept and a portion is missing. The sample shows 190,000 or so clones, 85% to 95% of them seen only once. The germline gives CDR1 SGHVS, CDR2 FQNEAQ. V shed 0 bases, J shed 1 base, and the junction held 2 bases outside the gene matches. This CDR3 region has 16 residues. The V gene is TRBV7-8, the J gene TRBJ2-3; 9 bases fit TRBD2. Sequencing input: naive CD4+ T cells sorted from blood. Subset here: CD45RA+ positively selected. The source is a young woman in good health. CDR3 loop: CASSLATSGGTDTQYF. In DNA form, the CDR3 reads TGTGCCAGCAGCTTAGCGACTAGCGGCGGCACAGATACGCAGTATTTT.